This is a list of T cell receptor beta chains from one sample in a study of cytomegalovirus exposure and HLA in healthy donors. This table comes from immunoSEQ multiplex PCR, and its TCRdb copy is limited to in-frame clones, with some not included. Counted here are about 190,000 clones, approximately 84% occurring once; the ten biggest clones make up less than 4.5%. The sample consisted of PBMCs. The receptors originated from a man aged 50-60 years in good health and CMV-seronegative. Each CDR3 is given with its conserved first and last residue.

V	CDR3
TRBV5-1	CASSLWPGNTIYF
TRBV5-8	CASTWSDITYSNQPQHF
TRBV5-1	CASSLDRATDTQYF
TRBV5-1	CASSPRTATNEKLFF
TRBV27	CASSPKGPRDYSYEQYF
TRBV9	CASSGGVTGHINYGYTF
TRBV10-2	CASSWAATYTF
TRBV10-3	CATLGGSNTGELFF
TRBV6-1	CASTEVGVGQPQHF
TRBV7-2	CASSLEAGTGAYEQYF
TRBV5-1	CASSTEYNSPLHF
TRBV7-9	CASSFRDYEQYF
TRBV2	CASSEQGNQPQHF
TRBV19	CASSIDQNRGSTGELFF
TRBV6-4	CASSDLSANTGELFF
TRBV7-9	CASSLVGFAGENEKLFF
TRBV7-8	CASSLQQGRAFF
TRBV5-1	CASSLGYRSGNEQYF
TRBV5-4	CASGPVEGVYEQYF
TRBV27	CASSLPTGQVSDTQYF
TRBV5-5	CASSFLTGPNYGYTF
TRBV7-6	CASSNAAGSTDTQYF
TRBV19	CASKGSDSSTDTQYF
TRBV7-9	CATLKTGGAHEQYF